These 32 T cell receptor beta chains share one sample of origin, sequenced in a study of T cells after yellow fever vaccination. TCRdb re-called the 5' RACE reads with MiXCR, one entry per CDR3 protein. The sample has some 500,000 distinct CDR3 sequences; roughly 14% are singletons. The material was PBMCs, obtained on the day of the yellow fever booster vaccination. The receptors were gathered from a man aged 25 to 40 who received the YFV17D yellow fever vaccine.

This clonotype was counted only a few times. DNA for the CDR3: TGTGCCTGGACTCGTAGCGCTGAAGCTTTCTTT. Translated, it gives CAWTRSAEAFF. This chain joins TRBV30 and TRBJ1-1; D ambiguous. The CDR3 runs 11 residues. V gave up 4 bases and J gave up 6 bases, with 9 bases separating them. Germline loops: CDR1 GTSNPN, CDR2 SVGIG (reference sequence). The whole variable domain, remainder taken from reference TRBV30 and TRBJ1-1, is SQTIHQWPATLVQPVGSPLSLECTVEGTSNPNLYWYRQAAGRGLQLLFYSVGIGQISSEVPQNLSASRPQDRQFILSSKKLLLSDSGFYLCAWTRSAEAFFGQGTRLTVV.

This rearrangement joins TRBV19 to TRBJ2-1; D might be TRBD1 or TRBD2, each matching 5 bases. The CDR3 runs to 16 residues. Germline V gene data show CDR1 as LNHDA and CDR2 as SQIVND (reference sequence). V was pared by 2 bases and J by 4 bases, with 15 bases between. The DNA of the CDR3 is TGTGCCAGTAGTATATTTGGGGGAGTGGGGTACAATGAGCAGTTCTTC. This codes for CASSIFGGVGYNEQFF.

The chain joins TRBV2 to TRBJ2-1; D perhaps matches TRBD2 (6 bases). CDR3 size: 13 residues. V was pared by 7 bases and J by 5 bases, with 12 bases between. Per the germline V gene, CDR1 is SNHLY and CDR2 is FYNNEI. The CDR3 loop is CASNVPSDNEQFF. CDR3 nucleotide sequence: TGTGCCAGCAACGTTCCTAGCGACAATGAGCAGTTCTTC.

The chain links TRBV20-1 to TRBJ2-1; 7 nucleotides line up with TRBD2. Germline V gives CDR1 DFQATT, CDR2 SNEGSKA (reference sequence). Unmatched junction bases numbered 9, after V lost 2 bases and J lost 2 bases. The CDR3 contains 16 residues. CDR3 loop: CSARTAGVWTYNEQFF. CDR3 DNA sequence: TGCAGTGCTAGAACGGCGGGAGTATGGACCTACAATGAGCAGTTCTTC.

This clonotype occurred a few times. The chain is built from TRBV4-2 and TRBJ2-3, with TRBD1 as a possible D gene (5 bases). Germline lookup yields CDR1 LGHNA and CDR2 YNFKEQ. This CDR3 spans 16 amino acids. The germline V and J ends were trimmed by 3 bases and 0 bases, with 13 bases remaining between them. The CDR3 loop is CASSQAQGSSTDTQYF. Here the CDR3 DNA reads TGTGCCAGCAGCCAGGCCCAGGGTTCGAGCACAGATACGCAGTATTTT.

This clonotype was recorded a few times. The chain uses TRBV7-2 and TRBJ1-1; D ambiguous. The length of the CDR3 is 14 residues. V gave up 5 bases and J gave up 4 bases, with 14 bases separating them. Germline V gene data show CDR1 as SGHTA and CDR2 as FQGNSA. The CDR3 DNA sequence: TGTGCCAGCAGCGTCGGCCCTTTCGGCACTGAAGCTTTCTTT. Amino acid sequence: CASSVGPFGTEAFF.

The chain uses TRBV7-9 and TRBJ2-1; D ambiguous. Germline V gives CDR1 SEHNR, CDR2 FQNEAQ (reference sequence). The CDR3 is made up of 12 amino acids. Trimming stripped 1 base from V and 5 bases from J, with 3 bases between. This chain's CDR3 is CASSLVHNEQFF. The DNA for the CDR3 is TGTGCCAGCAGCTTAGTGCACAATGAGCAGTTCTTC. Using reference TRBV7-9 and TRBJ2-1 for the parts outside the CDR3, the full variable domain is DTGVSQNPRHKITKRGQNVTFRCDPISEHNRLYWYRQTLGQGPEFLTYFQNEAQLEKSRLLSDRFSAERPKGSFSTLEIQRTEQGDSAMYLCASSLVHNEQFFGPGTRLTVL.

This clonotype appeared a few times. The chain recombines TRBV19 with TRBJ2-2; D possibly corresponds to TRBD2 (6 bases). The CDR3 contains 16 residues. The ends were cut back, 2 bases at V and 2 bases at J, with 12 bases in the middle. Germline-derived CDR1 and CDR2 are LNHDA and SQIVND (reference sequence). The CDR3, as DNA: TGTGCCAGTAGTATATGGCGGGACTCCAACACCGGGGAGCTGTTTTTT. Amino acid sequence: CASSIWRDSNTGELFF.

This clonotype has just a few counts. The chain combines TRBV7-8 with TRBJ2-5, with 9 bases that match TRBD2. V gave up 0 bases and J gave up 2 bases; unmatched junction bases: 10. The CDR3 consists of 18 residues. The germline CDR1 and CDR2 sequences are SGHVS and FQNEAQ. Written as DNA, the CDR3 is TGTGCCAGCAGCTTAGCAAGACTGACTAGCGGTGTTCAAGAGACCCAGTACTTC. This codes for CASSLARLTSGVQETQYF. Looking up the rest from reference TRBV7-8 and TRBJ2-5 gives the full variable domain: GAGVSQSPRYKVAKRGQDVALRCDPISGHVSLFWYQQALGQGPEFLTYFQNEAQLDKSGLPSDRFFAERPEGSVSTLKIQRTQQEDSAVYLCASSLARLTSGVQETQYFGPGTRLLVL.

The chain links TRBV4-3 to TRBJ2-4; 8 bases map to TRBD1. CDR1 is LGHNA, CDR2 YSLEER, per germline. The CDR3 has 17 residues. The V gene end was trimmed by 0 bases and the J gene end by 2 bases; junction bases not matched to a gene: 6. The CDR3 nucleotides are TGCGCCAGCAGCCAAGATCCAGGGGGCGGCTCCAAAAACATTCAGTACTTC. Its protein is CASSQDPGGGSKNIQYF.

This clonotype appeared once. This chain joins TRBV6-2 or TRBV6-3 and TRBJ1-2; no clear D gene. The CDR3 has 16 residues. Germline V lookup: CDR1 MNHEY, CDR2 SVGEGT. V was shortened by 0 bases and J by 4 bases, with 15 bases between the two germline ends. As DNA, the CDR3 is TGTGCCAGCAGTTACTCGAACCGGGAGAGTTCCTATGGCTACACCTTC. This sequence encodes CASSYSNRESSYGYTF.

The CDR3 loop reads CASSLRVDRKMWGYTF. DNA of the CDR3: TGTGCCAGCAGCTTAAGGGTGGACAGGAAGATGTGGGGCTACACCTTC. The V and J genes are TRBV7-2 and TRBJ1-2; 7 nucleotides line up with TRBD1. The CDR3 runs to 16 residues. J gave up 8 bases and V 2 bases, and 14 bases lay outside the gene matches. From germline, CDR1 is SGHTA and CDR2 FQGNSA.

This clonotype has just a few counts. V usage is TRBV4-3 and J usage is TRBJ1-1; D is uncertain. There are 13 residues in the CDR3. Looked up from germline, CDR1 is LGHNA and CDR2 is YSLEER. Deletions cut 0 bases from V and 6 bases from J, with 8 bases between. The CDR3 DNA reads TGCGCCAGCAGCCAAGATATTTGGGCTGAAGCTTTCTTT. Translated, it gives CASSQDIWAEAFF.

In this sample, this clonotype turned up a few times. The rearrangement uses TRBV15 and TRBJ2-3, with 7 bases lining up with TRBD1. Germline loops: CDR1 LNHNV, CDR2 YYDKDF (reference sequence). The CDR3 extends over 15 amino acids. The V and J ends lost 4 bases and 1 base, in that order; junction bases with no gene match: 5. The CDR3 is CATSTRDSRTDTQYF. Here the CDR3 DNA reads TGTGCCACCAGCACCCGGGACAGCCGCACAGATACGCAGTATTTT.

This clonotype was detected many times. CDR3 coding DNA: TGTGCCAGCAGCCAAGACTTAGGGAAGACCCAGCAGTACTTC. This gives the protein CASSQDLGKTQQYF. The rearrangement uses TRBV3-1 and TRBJ2-7; D not certain. Germline CDR1 LGHDT, CDR2 YNNKEL (reference sequence). The CDR3 covers 14 residues. V was clipped by 0 bases and J by 8 bases, with 14 bases between them.

This clonotype was seen a few times. CDR3 DNA: TGCAGTGCTAGAGCTTTAGCGAGTGAAGAGACCCAGTACTTC. Protein: CSARALASEETQYF. The V gene is TRBV20-1, the J gene TRBJ2-5, with D possibly matching TRBD2 (5 bases). V lost 1 base and J lost 3, with 12 bases in between. Germline lookup yields CDR1 DFQATT and CDR2 SNEGSKA (reference sequence). The CDR3 loop spans 14 amino acids.

V usage is TRBV28 and J usage is TRBJ2-3; D tentatively reads TRBD1 or TRBD2 (5 bases each). CDR3 length equals 14 residues. Germline V gives CDR1 MDHEN, CDR2 SYDVKM. Trimming took off 10 bases at V and 3 bases at J, with 17 bases between the two ends. The CDR3 region has the DNA TGTGCCACCCTCCTCTCGGGACGTACAGATACGCAGTATTTT. Amino acid sequence: CATLLSGRTDTQYF. The variable domain in full, completed from reference TRBV28 and TRBJ2-3, reads DVKVTQSSRYLVKRTGEKVFLECVQDMDHENMFWYRQDPGLGLRLIYFSYDVKMKEKGDIPEGYSVSREKKERFSLILESASTNQTSMYLCATLLSGRTDTQYFGPGTRLTVL.

This clonotype was found a few times. The chain uses TRBV5-1 and TRBJ2-5; D may match TRBD1 or TRBD2 (5 bases each). Germline values: CDR1 SGHRS, CDR2 YFSETQ. The CDR3 loop spans 13 amino acids. The ends were cut back, 4 bases at V and 3 bases at J, with 10 bases in the middle. The CDR3 here is CASSRDGEETQYF. CDR3 DNA sequence: TGCGCCAGCAGCAGGGACGGAGAAGAGACCCAGTACTTC.

A few counts support this clonotype. The V and J genes are TRBV7-6 and TRBJ1-3, with a tentative D call TRBD1 (6 bases). The germline gives CDR1 SGHVS, CDR2 FNYEAQ. The V end lost 2 bases, the J end lost 2 bases, and 10 bases lay between the germline ends. This CDR3 spans 15 amino acids. In nucleotides, the CDR3 is TGTGCCAGCAGCTTAAAGGGGGGCCCTGGAAACACCATATATTTT. It yields the protein CASSLKGGPGNTIYF.

The V gene is TRBV20-1, the J gene TRBJ2-1; weak D call: TRBD2 (6 bases). The V end lost 0 bases, the J end lost 9 bases, and 15 bases lay between the germline ends. CDR1 is DFQATT, CDR2 SNEGSKA, per germline (reference sequence). The CDR3 extends over 14 amino acids. CDR3 amino acids: CSARDRGSGGEQFF. The CDR3 DNA is TGCAGTGCTAGAGATCGGGGGAGTGGTGGTGAGCAGTTCTTC.

This clonotype was seen a handful of times. The chain links TRBV7-2 to TRBJ2-7; 7 bases are a match to TRBD2. This CDR3 is 15 amino acids long. The germline CDR1 and CDR2 sequences are SGHTA and FQGNSA. V lost 5 bases to trimming and J lost 2 bases; unmatched junction nucleotides: 9. The CDR3 region is CASSKAGNPTYEQYF. CDR3 coding DNA: TGTGCCAGCAGCAAAGCGGGAAATCCGACCTACGAGCAGTACTTC.

This rearrangement joins TRBV10-3 to TRBJ2-7, with a weak D call TRBD1 (5 bases). Trimming removed 10 bases at V and 0 bases at J, with 25 bases between. This CDR3 has 17 residues. Germline CDR1 ENHRY, CDR2 SYGVKD. CDR3 in amino acids: CATPYSSQAESSYEQYF. The CDR3 coding sequence is TGTGCCACCCCGTATAGCTCACAGGCCGAGAGCTCCTACGAGCAGTACTTC.

This clonotype was detected many times. The rearrangement uses TRBV28 and TRBJ2-3; 9 nucleotides align to TRBD2. CDR3 size: 16 residues. The V gene's germline CDR1 is MDHEN and CDR2 SYDVKM. V shed 3 bases, J shed 4 bases, and the junction held 8 bases outside the gene matches. This chain's CDR3 is CASSFSSGSRSDTQYF. The CDR3 DNA is TGTGCCAGCAGTTTTAGTAGCGGGAGTAGGTCAGATACGCAGTATTTT.

This clonotype has a count of ten or more. This rearrangement joins TRBV7-2 to TRBJ1-3, with 8 bases fitting TRBD1. Germline CDR1 and CDR2: SGHTA and FQGNSA. This CDR3 region has 16 residues. Trimming at V came to 4 bases and at J to 3 bases, leaving 8 bases not matched to a gene. The CDR3 DNA reads TGTGCCAGCAGCTCCGGGACAGGACGCGGTGGAAACACCATATATTTT. Translated, it gives CASSSGTGRGGNTIYF.

This clonotype was seen many times. The chain couples TRBV20-1 to TRBJ2-7, with 10 bases matching TRBD1. CDR1 is DFQATT and CDR2 is SNEGSKA in the germline V gene (reference sequence). The CDR3 is 12 residues long. After removal of 7 bases from V and 1 base from J, the junction contained 1 base not matched to a gene. The CDR3 DNA reads TGCAGTGGGGGACAGGGGTCCTACGAGCAGTACTTC. This sequence encodes CSGGQGSYEQYF.

This chain connects TRBV7-2 to TRBJ1-4; D possibly corresponds to TRBD1 (6 bases). Trimming took off 5 bases at V and 5 bases at J, with 18 bases between the two ends. The CDR3 is 16 residues long. In germline, CDR1 is SGHTA, CDR2 FQGNSA. Here the CDR3 reads CASSEGEGGWNEKLFF. The DNA for the CDR3 is TGTGCCAGCAGCGAAGGCGAGGGGGGTTGGAATGAAAAACTGTTTTTT.

This chain links TRBV28 with TRBJ2-7, with 9 bases that match TRBD1. This CDR3 comprises 15 residues. J was trimmed by 9 bases and V by 3 bases; bases with no gene match: 12. CDR1 and CDR2 from the germline V gene are MDHEN and SYDVKM. CDR3 sequence: CASSLGPDRGLWQYF. The CDR3 DNA reads TGTGCCAGCAGTTTGGGCCCCGACAGGGGGTTATGGCAGTACTTC.

This clonotype turned up a few times. The chain uses TRBV7-2 and TRBJ2-7; D unclear. The V and J ends lost 5 bases and 4 bases respectively, with 15 bases between them. Germline lookup yields CDR1 SGHTA and CDR2 FQGNSA. The CDR3 spans 14 residues. The CDR3 coding sequence is TGTGCCAGCAGCCCCCCGAGTAGTTGGTACGAGCAGTACTTC. Translated: CASSPPSSWYEQYF. Drawing the rest from reference TRBV7-2 and TRBJ2-7, the complete variable domain is GAGVSQSPSNKVTEKGKDVELRCDPISGHTALYWYRQSLGQGLEFLIYFQGNSAPDKSGLPSDRFSAERTGGSVSTLTIQRTQQEDSAVYLCASSPPSSWYEQYFGPGTRLTVT.

This clonotype was picked up many times. The chain joins TRBV27 to TRBJ2-3, with unresolved D. CDR1 is MNHEY, CDR2 SMNVEV, per germline (reference sequence). CDR3 length: 15 residues. Deletions cut 2 bases from V and 0 bases from J, with 9 bases between. The CDR3 is CASSLRVQSTDTQYF. CDR3 in DNA: TGTGCCAGCAGTTTAAGGGTACAAAGCACAGATACGCAGTATTTT.

The rearrangement joins TRBV24-1 to TRBJ2-3; D assignment may be TRBD1 or TRBD2 (5 bases each). Germline CDR1 reads KGHDR; CDR2 reads SFDVKD. The V end lost 2 bases, the J end lost 1 base, and 18 bases lay between the germline ends. The CDR3 runs to 18 residues. In DNA form, the CDR3 reads TGTGCCACCAGTGATTCGCCCTCCGGGACCGTAGGCACAGATACGCAGTATTTT. It specifies CATSDSPSGTVGTDTQYF.

This clonotype was seen only a few times. The chain joins TRBV7-6 to TRBJ2-1; unclear D gene. Trimming pared 3 bases from V and 5 bases from J, leaving 11 bases between. This CDR3 comprises 14 residues. Germline V lookup: CDR1 SGHVS, CDR2 FNYEAQ. The CDR3 loop reads CASSLVDRNNEQFF. The CDR3 region has the DNA TGTGCCAGCAGCTTGGTGGATAGAAACAATGAGCAGTTCTTC.

The chain uses TRBV18 and TRBJ1-4; possibly TRBD1 for D (6 bases). Germline loops: CDR1 KGHSH, CDR2 LQKENI. Between the trimmed V and J ends, which lost 3 bases and 5 bases, there was a span of 13 bases. The CDR3 spans 15 residues. CDR3 loop: CASSPNGTPNEKLFF. The CDR3 DNA sequence: TGTGCCAGCTCACCCAACGGGACACCAAATGAAAAACTGTTTTTT.